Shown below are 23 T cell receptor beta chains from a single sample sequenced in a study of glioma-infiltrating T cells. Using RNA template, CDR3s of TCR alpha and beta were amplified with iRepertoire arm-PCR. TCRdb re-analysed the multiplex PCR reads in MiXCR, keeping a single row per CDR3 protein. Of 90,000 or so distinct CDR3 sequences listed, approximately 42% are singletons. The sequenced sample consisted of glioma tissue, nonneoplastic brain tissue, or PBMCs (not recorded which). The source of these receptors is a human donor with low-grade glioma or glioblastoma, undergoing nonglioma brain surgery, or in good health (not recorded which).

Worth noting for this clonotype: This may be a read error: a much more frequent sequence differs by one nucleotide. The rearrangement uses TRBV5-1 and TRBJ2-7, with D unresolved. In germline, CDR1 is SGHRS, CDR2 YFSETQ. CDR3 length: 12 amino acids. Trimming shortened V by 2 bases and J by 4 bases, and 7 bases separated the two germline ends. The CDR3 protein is CASSFNMYEQYF. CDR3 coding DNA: TGCGCCAGCAGCTTTAATATGTACGAGCAGTACTTC.

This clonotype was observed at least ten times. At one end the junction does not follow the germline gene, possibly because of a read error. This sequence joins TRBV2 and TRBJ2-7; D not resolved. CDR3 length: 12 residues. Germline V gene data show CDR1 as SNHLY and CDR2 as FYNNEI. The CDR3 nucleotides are TGTGCCAGCAGTGAATGGTCCTCCGAGCAGTACTTC. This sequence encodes CASSEWSSEQYF.

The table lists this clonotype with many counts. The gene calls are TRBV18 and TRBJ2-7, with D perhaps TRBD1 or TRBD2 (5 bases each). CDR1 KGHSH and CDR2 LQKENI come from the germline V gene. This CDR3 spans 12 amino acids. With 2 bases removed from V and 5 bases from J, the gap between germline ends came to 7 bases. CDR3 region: CASSPGDHEQYF. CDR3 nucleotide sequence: TGTGCCAGCTCACCAGGGGACCACGAGCAGTACTTC.

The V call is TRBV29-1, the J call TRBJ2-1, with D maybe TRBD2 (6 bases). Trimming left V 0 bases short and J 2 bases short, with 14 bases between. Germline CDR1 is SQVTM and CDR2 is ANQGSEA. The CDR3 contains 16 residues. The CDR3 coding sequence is TGCAGCGTTGAAGATTTCGGAGGGCCCACCTACAATGAGCAGTTCTTC. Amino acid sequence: CSVEDFGGPTYNEQFF.

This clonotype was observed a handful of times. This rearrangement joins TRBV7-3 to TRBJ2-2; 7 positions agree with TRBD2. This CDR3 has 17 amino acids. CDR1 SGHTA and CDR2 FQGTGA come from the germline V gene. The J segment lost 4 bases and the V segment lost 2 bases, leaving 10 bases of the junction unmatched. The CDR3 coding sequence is TGTGCCAGCAGCTTAGTTTTTGGCGGGAGAGGCACCGGGGAGCTGTTTTTT. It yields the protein CASSLVFGGRGTGELFF.

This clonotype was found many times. Here the CDR3 reads CASSLGLGIKRGTEAFF. In DNA, the CDR3 is TGTGCCAGCAGTTTGGGTTTAGGCATAAAGAGAGGCACTGAAGCTTTCTTT. V gene TRBV27 combines with J gene TRBJ1-1, with D unclear. CDR1 and CDR2 from the germline V gene are MNHEY and SMNVEV (reference sequence). This CDR3 is built from 17 residues. V was clipped by 3 bases and J by 4 bases, with 21 bases between them.

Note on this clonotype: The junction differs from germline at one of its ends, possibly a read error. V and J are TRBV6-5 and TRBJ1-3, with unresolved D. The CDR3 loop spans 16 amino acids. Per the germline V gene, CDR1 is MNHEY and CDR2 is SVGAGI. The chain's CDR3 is CASSAPGVRRGNTICF. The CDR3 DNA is TGTGCCAGCAGTGCCCCGGGCGTGAGGAGAGGAAACACCATATGTTTT.

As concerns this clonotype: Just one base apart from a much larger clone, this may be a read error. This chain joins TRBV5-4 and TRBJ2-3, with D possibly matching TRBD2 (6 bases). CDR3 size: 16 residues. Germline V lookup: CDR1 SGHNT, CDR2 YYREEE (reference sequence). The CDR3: CACRKESTGVGDTQYF. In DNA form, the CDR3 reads TGTGCCTGCAGAAAAGAGAGTACGGGGGTGGGAGATACGCAGTATTTT. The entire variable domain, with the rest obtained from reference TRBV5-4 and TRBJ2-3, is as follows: ETGVTQSPTHLIKTRGQQVTLRCSSQSGHNTVSWYQQALGQGPQFIFQYYREEENGRGNFPPRFSGLQFPNYSSELNVNALELDDSALYLCACRKESTGVGDTQYFGPGTRLTVL.

DNA for the CDR3: TGTGCCAGCAGCCCGATAACTAGCGGGAGTTCCGGGGAGCTGTTTTTT. Translation gives CASSPITSGSSGELFF. This chain links TRBV7-2 with TRBJ2-2; 11 nucleotides line up with TRBD2. CDR3 length: 16 residues. CDR1 SGHTA and CDR2 FQGNSA come from the germline V gene. The V gene end was trimmed by 5 bases and the J gene end by 6 bases; junction bases not matched to a gene: 8. The full variable domain, completed using reference TRBV7-2 and TRBJ2-2, is GAGVSQSPSNKVTEKGKDVELRCDPISGHTALYWYRQSLGQGLEFLIYFQGNSAPDKSGLPSDRFSAERTGGSVSTLTIQRTQQEDSAVYLCASSPITSGSSGELFFGEGSRLTVL.

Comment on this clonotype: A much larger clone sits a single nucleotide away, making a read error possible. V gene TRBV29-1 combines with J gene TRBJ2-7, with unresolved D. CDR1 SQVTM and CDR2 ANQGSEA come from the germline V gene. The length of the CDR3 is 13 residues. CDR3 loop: CSVDGPSSHEQYF. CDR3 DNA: TGCAGCGTAGATGGACCGAGCTCCCACGAGCAGTACTTC.

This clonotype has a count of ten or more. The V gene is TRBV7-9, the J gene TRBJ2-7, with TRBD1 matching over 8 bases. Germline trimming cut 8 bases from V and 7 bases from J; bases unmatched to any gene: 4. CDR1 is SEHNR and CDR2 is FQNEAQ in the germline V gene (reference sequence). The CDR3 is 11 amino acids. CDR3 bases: TGTGCCAGCTCGAACAGGGGGGAGCAGTACTTC. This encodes CASSNRGEQYF.

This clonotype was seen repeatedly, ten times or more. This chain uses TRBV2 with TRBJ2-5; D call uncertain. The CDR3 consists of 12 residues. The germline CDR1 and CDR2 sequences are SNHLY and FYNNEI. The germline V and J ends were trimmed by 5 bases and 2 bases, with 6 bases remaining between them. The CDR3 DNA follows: TGTGCCAGCAGTCGCAGACAAGAGACCCAGTACTTC. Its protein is CASSRRQETQYF.

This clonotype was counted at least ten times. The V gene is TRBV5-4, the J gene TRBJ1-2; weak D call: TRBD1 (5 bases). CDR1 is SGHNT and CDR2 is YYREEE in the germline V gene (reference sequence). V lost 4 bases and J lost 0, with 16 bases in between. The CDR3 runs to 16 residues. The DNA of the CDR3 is TGTGCCAGCAGCCTAGGGCCGACAGTAACTAACTATGGCTACACCTTC. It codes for CASSLGPTVTNYGYTF.

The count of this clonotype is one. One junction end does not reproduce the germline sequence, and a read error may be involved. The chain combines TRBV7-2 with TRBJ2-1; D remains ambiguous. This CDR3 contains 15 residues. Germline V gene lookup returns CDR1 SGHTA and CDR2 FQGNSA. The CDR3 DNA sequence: TGTGCCGGCAGCCCCCACTTTAGCTCCTGCAATGAGCCGTTCTTC. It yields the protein CAGSPHFSSCNEPFF.

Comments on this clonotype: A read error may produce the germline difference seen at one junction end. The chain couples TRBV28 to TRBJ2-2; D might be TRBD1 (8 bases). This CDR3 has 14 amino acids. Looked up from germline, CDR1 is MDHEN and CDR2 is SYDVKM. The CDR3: CASQGQEISGELLF. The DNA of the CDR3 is TGTGCCAGCCAGGGACAGGAGATCAGCGGGGAGCTGCTTTTT.

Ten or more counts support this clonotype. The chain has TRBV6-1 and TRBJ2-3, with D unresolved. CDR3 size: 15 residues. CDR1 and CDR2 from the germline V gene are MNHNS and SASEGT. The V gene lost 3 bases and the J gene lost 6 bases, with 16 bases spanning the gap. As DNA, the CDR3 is TGTGCCAGCAGTGATTCGTGGGTCCGGGCGGATACGCAGTATTTT. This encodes CASSDSWVRADTQYF.

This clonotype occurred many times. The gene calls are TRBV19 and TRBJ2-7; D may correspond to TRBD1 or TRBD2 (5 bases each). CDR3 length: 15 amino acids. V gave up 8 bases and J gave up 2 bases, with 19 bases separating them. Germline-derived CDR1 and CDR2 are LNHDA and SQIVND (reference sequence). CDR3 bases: TGTGCCAGTGGCCAAGCCGCTCGGGGCCCCTACGAGCAGTACTTC. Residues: CASGQAARGPYEQYF.

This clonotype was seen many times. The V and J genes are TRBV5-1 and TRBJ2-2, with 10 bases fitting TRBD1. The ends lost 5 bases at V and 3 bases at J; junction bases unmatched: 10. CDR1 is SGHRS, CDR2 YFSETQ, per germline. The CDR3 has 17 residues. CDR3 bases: TGCGCCAGCAGTTCGATCCCGGGACAGGGGTACACCGGGGAGCTGTTTTTT. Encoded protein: CASSSIPGQGYTGELFF.

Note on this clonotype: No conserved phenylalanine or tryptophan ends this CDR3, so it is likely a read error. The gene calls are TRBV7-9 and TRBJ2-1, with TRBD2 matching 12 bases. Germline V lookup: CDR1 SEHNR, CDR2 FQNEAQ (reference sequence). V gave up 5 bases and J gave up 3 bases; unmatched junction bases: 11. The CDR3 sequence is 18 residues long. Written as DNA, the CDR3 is TGTGCCAGCAGCGCCGGACTAGCGGGGTACCTTTTCTACAATGAGCAGTTCTCC. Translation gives CASSAGLAGYLFYNEQFS.

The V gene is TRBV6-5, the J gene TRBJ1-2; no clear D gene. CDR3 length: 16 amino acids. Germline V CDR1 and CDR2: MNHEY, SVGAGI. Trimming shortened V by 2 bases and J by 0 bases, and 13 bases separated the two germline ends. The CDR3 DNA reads TGTGCCAGCAGTTACAGCGCAGAGCCCTCTAACTATGGCTACACCTTC. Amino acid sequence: CASSYSAEPSNYGYTF.

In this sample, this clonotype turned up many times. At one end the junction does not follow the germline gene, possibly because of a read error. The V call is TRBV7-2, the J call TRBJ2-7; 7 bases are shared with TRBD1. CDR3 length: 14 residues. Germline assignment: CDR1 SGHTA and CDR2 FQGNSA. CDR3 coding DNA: TGTGCCAGCACCTTACAGGGGCGTAGCTACGAGCAGTACTTC. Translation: CASTLQGRSYEQYF.

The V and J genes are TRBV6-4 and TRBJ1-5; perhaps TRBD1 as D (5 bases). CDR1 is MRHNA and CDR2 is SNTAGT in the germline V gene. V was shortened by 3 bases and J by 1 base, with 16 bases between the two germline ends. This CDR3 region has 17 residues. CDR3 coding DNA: TGTGCCAGCAGTGAAGCGGGGGGGAGCTCCAGCAATCAGCCCCAGCATTTT. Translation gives CASSEAGGSSSNQPQHF.

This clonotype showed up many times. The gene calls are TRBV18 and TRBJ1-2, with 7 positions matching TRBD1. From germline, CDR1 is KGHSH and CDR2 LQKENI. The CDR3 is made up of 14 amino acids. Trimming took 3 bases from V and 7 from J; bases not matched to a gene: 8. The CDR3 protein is CASSPTQGIGGYTF. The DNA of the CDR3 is TGTGCCAGCTCACCGACACAGGGGATTGGTGGCTACACCTTC.